The following is a T cell receptor beta chain sequence with its context. The target antigen is unknown. This entry comes from a study of shared clonotypes between healthy human individuals. Study-wide points: Large sequencing depth failed to make sorted-subset sequencing complete, rarefaction showed.

V was pared by 4 bases and J by 5 bases, with 15 bases between. The CDR3 covers 14 residues. CDR1 is SGHNT and CDR2 is YYREEE in the germline V gene (reference sequence). A deep-level run was used for the assay. In the source study's methods: Filtering of immunoSEQ junctional sequences could not match full-length read filtering. Using immunoSEQ multiplex PCR, the repertoire was profiled, and TCRdb retains in-frame clones only, with some absent. V and J calls plus clone size are reproduced from that table; the DNA served to infer D and trimming. This sample yields millions of clones, of which 93% are seen a single time; about 0.39% belongs to the top ten.

This clonotype was obtained from a young man in good health. Some clones in this sample may be carry-over from other donors' samples. The rearrangement joins TRBV5-4 to TRBJ2-5; D not certain. Sequences were obtained from naive CD4+ T cells from PBMCs. Indicated subset: CD45RA+ positively selected. The CDR3 DNA reads TGTGCCAGCAGCACGGGCCTTTCTCGGGAGACCCAGTACTTC. Translation gives CASSTGLSRETQYF.